The rows below give T cell receptor beta chains drawn from one sample of a study of circulating CD8 cells and anti-PD-1 response in melanoma. One entry per CDR3 protein, called by TCRdb with MiXCR from the reads. The sample holds around 330 distinct CDR3 sequences, 9.5% to 15% seen once. Material: CD8+ T cells from PBMCs, obtained at baseline or after one month of anti-PD-1 therapy (not recorded which). The receptors were gathered from a human donor with melanoma. Both conserved end residues are part of each CDR3. Each record gives: V gene, clone size, D gene, J gene, CDR3 DNA, CDR3 protein. A D gene is named only where the DNA matches it firmly. Size is stated for part of the rows, as once, few or many counts, or as a class when the clone is expanded.

TRBV24-1,large,TRBD1,TRBJ2-6,TGTGCCACCAGTGATTACTCCGGGACAGGGGGCGAGATTGGGGCCAACGTCCTGACTTTC,CATSDYSGTGGEIGANVLTF
TRBV28,large,.,TRBJ2-6,TGTGCCAGCAGTCCATTGGAGGACGGGGCCAACGTCCTGACTTTC,CASSPLEDGANVLTF
TRBV28,large,TRBD2,TRBJ2-2,TGTGCCAGCAGTCGACGGTCCCGGGAGGGAAACACCGGGGAGCTGTTTTTT,CASSRRSREGNTGELFF
TRBV6-4,large,TRBD1,TRBJ2-3,TGTGCCAGCAGTGAGCAGGGGGCGTCAGATACGCAGTATTTT,CASSEQGASDTQYF
TRBV20-1,large,TRBD2,TRBJ2-3,TGCAGTGCGATCACTAGCGGGGGACCAGATACGCAGTATTTT,CSAITSGGPDTQYF
TRBV20-1,large,TRBD2,TRBJ2-7,TGCAGTGCTGGGCCTCTAGCGGGGGGGCCCTACGAGCAGTACTTC,CSAGPLAGGPYEQYF
TRBV28,.,.,TRBJ2-6,TGCGCCAGCAGTTCACCCGGGGAGGCCAACGTCCTGACTTTC,CASSSPGEANVLTF
TRBV28,large,TRBD1,TRBJ2-6,TGTGCCAGCAGTTCACCGACAGGGGGGATGTCTGGGGCCAACGTCCTGACTTTC,CASSSPTGGMSGANVLTF
TRBV28,large,TRBD2,TRBJ2-2,TGTGCCAGCAGTTCGGGGACTAGCGGGGGCCCGAACACCGGGGAGCTGTTTTTT,CASSSGTSGGPNTGELFF
TRBV28,large,.,TRBJ2-2,TGTGCCAGCAGAGATCTCCGGGAGAACACCGGGGAGCTGTTTTTT,CASRDLRENTGELFF
TRBV5-8,large,TRBD2,TRBJ2-5,TGTGCCAGCAGCTTGGGCAGGGAGGGAGCGGAGACCCAGTACTTC,CASSLGREGAETQYF
TRBV7-3,large,.,TRBJ2-1,TGTGCCAGCAGCGCGAGTGGGGGCCCATACAATGAGCAGTTCTTC,CASSASGGPYNEQFF
TRBV28,large,TRBD2,TRBJ2-2,TGTGCCAGCAGCCGCACTAGCGGGGAGCCCGGGGAGCTGTTTTTT,CASSRTSGEPGELFF
TRBV2,large,.,TRBJ2-2,TGTGCCAGCAGCCAGGGTTCCGGGGAGCTGTTTTTT,CASSQGSGELFF
TRBV27,medium-sized,.,TRBJ2-2,TGTGCCAGCAGTCCCAGTGTGGGGGGCAGGTACACCGGGGAGCTGTTTTTT,CASSPSVGGRYTGELFF
TRBV24-1,.,TRBD1,TRBJ2-2,TGTGCCACCAGTGATCCGACAGGGGGCGAGTCCGGGGAGCTGTTTTTT,CATSDPTGGESGELFF
TRBV19,few,TRBD1,TRBJ2-7,TGTGCCAGTAGTCCTACAGGGGGCACCTACGAGCAGTACTTC,CASSPTGGTYEQYF